What follows describes a single T cell receptor beta chain. This clonotype has ten or more counts. Its antigen is not yet known. No base-level quality is on record; no much larger clone is a single base apart. The library was obtained by multiplex PCR. Reads for this sample came from an Illumina HiSeq 4000. CDR3 regions were amplified by Arm-PCR with iRepertoire HTBI primers to construct TCR beta libraries. Before sequencing, the PCR products underwent gel purification. Per the source publication's procedure: Gene usage analysis of CDR3 amino acid clonotypes relied on the roughly 60 TRBV and 13 to 15 TRBJ segments identified across samples. Filtered high-quality paired reads were merged into contigs using COPE and FqMerger. BLAST was used to align contigs to the IMGT TRBV, TRBD and TRBJ reference genes, and CDR3 was defined following IMGT. Any clonotype with a frequency above 0.1% was counted as a highly expanded clone. Shannon entropy served as the measure of repertoire diversity, while the Gini coefficient captured V-J evenness. Clonotypes shared by more than one individual were considered public. TCRdb trimmed the raw reads at Q25, called clones with MiXCR and kept productive beta chains. Each entry is one CDR3 protein sequence, shown with its most common DNA and genes. In this record, the V and J calls reflect TCRdb's handling and not the investigators' own analysis. This sample has 580,000 or so distinct CDR3 sequences in its table, and about 16% of those were observed once. The leading ten clones occupy about 12% of the sample.

This sample stems from a study of regulatory T cells in long-lasting Graves disease (dated by TCRdb to about 2021). About the investigation overall: Patients with newly diagnosed Graves' disease had been on antithyroid drugs for under 3 months. This study used TCR sequencing and RNA sequencing of peripheral blood to compare persistent Graves' disease patients against newly diagnosed Graves' disease patients. The study took place in China and was registered as a clinical trial. TCR sequencing covered 13 persistent and roughly 20 newly diagnosed Graves' disease patients, around 35 samples in total.

Reading the label with the study, this specimen's time point is: newly diagnosed GD, antithyroid drugs for less than 3 months. RNA was extracted from PBMCs in TRIzol for both TCR sequencing and RNA sequencing. The diagnosis of Graves' disease was made according to American Thyroid Association guidelines. Patients were recruited from an endocrinology department in Xi'an, China. From each patient, about 8.9 milliliters of peripheral blood was collected into an EDTA anticoagulant tube. Ficoll Paque Plus density gradient separation was used to isolate PBMCs, and no additional T cell sorting was done. An Agilent 2100 Bioanalyzer and agarose gel were used to check RNA quality, while a NanoDrop 2000 measured RNA concentration. Beyond this particular receptor, the publication reports: The small sample size was acknowledged by the authors as a limitation that may reduce accuracy. Compared with newly diagnosed patients, persistent Graves' disease patients had lower TCR Shannon entropy and fewer highly expanded clones, which suggests clonal expansion. Only the TCR beta chain was sequenced and analyzed. A larger number of public clonotypes was shared among persistent patients (about 2,700) than among newly diagnosed patients (around 890). The study examined only peripheral blood because the primary lesion, thyroid tissue, could not be accessed.

This same sample was also taken into another study, of T cells in Graves' hyperthyroidism and ophthalmopathy. As that second paper reports: Graves' hyperthyroidism was defined as stable when no progression to ophthalmopathy occurred over 18 months of follow-up. Hyperthyroidism patients were aged 18 to 65 years and newly diagnosed, with disease duration of less than 2 months. Exclusion was applied to patients with uncontrolled infections, other autoimmune diseases, pregnancy or lactation. Diagnoses relied on clinical symptoms, serum thyroxine and TRAb, thyroid ultrasound and orbital computed tomography. The TCR CDR3 was subjected to a first round of RT-PCR using the HTBI primer set and the Qiagen OneStep RT-PCR kit. Most expanded thyroid clonotypes (frequency above 0.001) were also detected in blood, a finding suggesting that blood repertoires may reflect thyroid immune responses. Ophthalmopathy was separated from stable hyperthyroidism by a 13 V-J signature model, with 85% to 90% sensitivity and about 81% specificity obtained in cross-validation and 80%/75% obtained in testing. In validation, the model predicted progression to ophthalmopathy a median of approximately 6.3 months before onset, with approximately 71% sensitivity and about 75% specificity. TCR V-J signatures able to tell the groups apart were searched for in a discovery cohort of 90 to 100 patients, of whom roughly 42 had Graves' ophthalmopathy and around 57 had stable Graves' hyperthyroidism. Prospective prediction of ophthalmopathy was tested in an independent validation cohort consisting of fewer than 20 hyperthyroidism patients and some 16 patients who later progressed to ophthalmopathy. The 100 discovery patients were randomly split 7:3 into training and test sets. In roughly six Graves' hyperthyroidism patients, the study also compared T-cell repertoires from thyroid tissue with T-cell repertoires from blood. Once sampling was done, hyperthyroidism patients were given methimazole at a starting dose of 30 mg daily, whereas ophthalmopathy patients were given high-dose intravenous methylprednisolone. Libraries were constructed in a second round of multiplex PCR, after which size selection and purification were performed. Libraries were sequenced paired-end with 100 bp reads on an Illumina HiSeq2000. SOAPnuke was used to process the raw data, with reads discarded if the reads contained adapters or uncalled bases, had a mean Phred below 15, or lacked an exact constant-primer or identifier match. High-quality paired reads were merged with COPE v1.2.5, and unique nucleotide sequences were defined as clonotypes. MiTCR v1.1 was used to align clonotypes to the IMGT TRBV, TRBD and TRBJ reference segments. The analysis included only V-J combinations with a frequency above 0.0001, which together covered over 98% of the repertoires. A TCS score was defined as the ratio of F50 (clonal expansion) to E x V (chaos), with BLOSUM62-based TCRdist applied between CDR3 peptides within each V-J. Welch's t-statistics and random forest reduced some 510 V-J features to roughly 13, which were used in a naive Bayes classifier (R e1071). Sample size was not statistically predetermined, and blinding of investigators to group allocation was not performed. TCR Vbeta CDR3 sequencing of approximately 140 peripheral blood samples (43 ophthalmopathy, 75 hyperthyroidism and roughly 17 progressor patients) is reported in the paper.

Source: peripheral blood mononuclear cells (PBMCs), taken at new diagnosis, from a patient treated with antithyroid drugs. The sequence was obtained from a man between 18 and 29 years old with Graves disease. Donor details come from another sample of the same person, matched by shared clones.

The sequenced DNA is TGCAGTGCTTCCATTAGCGGGAGTGCAGATACGCAGTATTTT. Translated, it reads CSASISGSADTQYF. The chain is assembled from TRBV20-1 and TRBJ2-3, with 9 bases matching TRBD2. Looking up the germline V gene (reference sequence) yields CDR1 DFQATT and CDR2 SNEGSKA. Relative to germline, V is missing 5 bases and J is missing 4 bases, with 7 bases of the junction outside any gene match. Including cysteine and phenylalanine, the CDR3 has 14 amino acids. The sequence is cut down to CDR3 DNA, 42 bases in frame from base 1.